This entry lists 32 T cell receptor beta chains sequenced from one sample in a study of cytomegalovirus exposure and HLA in healthy donors. The PCR employed 60 Vbeta primers together with 13 Jbeta primers. Using immunoSEQ multiplex PCR, the repertoire was profiled, and TCRdb retains in-frame clones only, with some absent. The data contain 130,000 or so clones, more than 60% of them singletons. The sequencing input was PBMCs. Source of these receptors: a man aged 40-55 years in good health and CMV-seronegative.

The chain carries TRBV28 and TRBJ2-1; a weak D match, TRBD2 (5 bases). Germline CDR1 MDHEN, CDR2 SYDVKM. The CDR3 has 15 residues. V was trimmed by 6 bases and J by 0 bases, leaving 12 bases between them. CDR3 residues: CASRLDWSSYNEQFF. Written as DNA, the CDR3 is TGTGCCAGCAGGCTGGACTGGAGCTCCTACAATGAGCAGTTCTTC.

This clone has only a few counts. The chain carries TRBV7-3 and TRBJ1-4; TRBD1 agrees at 8 bases. The germline CDR1 and CDR2 sequences are SGHTA and FQGTGA. Losses at the gene ends were 5 bases for V and 12 bases for J; bases not matched to a gene: 11. The CDR3 is 14 amino acids. The CDR3 reads CASSPGQGSRELFF. CDR3 bases: TGTGCCAGCAGCCCCGGACAGGGATCAAGGGAACTGTTTTTT.

The V call is TRBV30, the J call TRBJ1-1, with D uncertain. V lost 3 bases to trimming and J lost 3 bases, with 14 bases between them. The CDR3 consists of 14 residues. Germline CDR1 and CDR2: GTSNPN and SVGIG (reference sequence). CDR3 in amino acids: CAWRTPGSYTEAFF. CDR3 sequence (DNA): TGTGCCTGGAGGACACCCGGGAGTTACACTGAAGCTTTCTTT. The full variable domain, rest sourced from reference TRBV30 and TRBJ1-1, is SQTIHQWPATLVQPVGSPLSLECTVEGTSNPNLYWYRQAAGRGLQLLFYSVGIGQISSEVPQNLSASRPQDRQFILSSKKLLLSDSGFYLCAWRTPGSYTEAFFGQGTRLTVV.

This chain connects TRBV7-9 to TRBJ1-1; no clear D gene. The ends were cut back, 1 base at V and 9 bases at J, with 21 bases in the middle. The CDR3 length is 16 residues. CDR1 and CDR2 (germline): SEHNR, FQNEAQ (reference sequence). The CDR3 region has the DNA TGTGCCAGCAGCTTAGACGGCGAGGGCCCGACGTTTAAAGCTTTCTTT. It translates to CASSLDGEGPTFKAFF.

This sequence joins TRBV6-5 and TRBJ1-1; possible D gene TRBD1, 5 bases. The length of the CDR3 is 15 residues. The V and J ends lost 6 bases and 7 bases respectively, with 21 bases between them. Germline CDR1 is MNHEY and CDR2 is SVGAGI. The CDR3 DNA is TGTGCCAGCAGGAACTTAGTCCGGGGGGGGATTGAAGCTTTCTTT. Its translation: CASRNLVRGGIEAFF.

Details on this clone: Without the conserved terminal phenylalanine or tryptophan, this CDR3 likely stems from a read error. This chain links TRBV4-1 with TRBJ1-6; D ambiguous. V shed 0 bases and J shed 10 bases, with 7 bases lying between them. Germline V gives CDR1 MGHRA, CDR2 YSYEKL. There are 13 residues in the CDR3. CDR3 protein: CASSQELRSPLHL. The DNA for the CDR3 is TGCGCCAGCAGCCAAGAATTGCGGTCACCCCTCCACCTT.

The chain couples TRBV30 to TRBJ1-6, with D tentatively TRBD1 (6 bases). V gave up 0 bases and J gave up 10 bases, with 10 bases separating them. Germline V lookup: CDR1 GTSNPN, CDR2 SVGIG (reference sequence). This CDR3 has 13 amino acids. The CDR3 coding sequence is TGTGCCTGGAGTGTACAGGGCGGGTCACCCCTCCACTTT. It specifies CAWSVQGGSPLHF.

The chain employs TRBV7-8 and TRBJ2-7; TRBD1 matches 9 bases. Germline assignment: CDR1 SGHVS and CDR2 FQNEAQ. This CDR3 comprises 16 residues. After removal of 5 bases from V and 1 base from J, the junction contained 9 bases not matched to a gene. The CDR3 coding sequence is TGTGCCAGCAGCCTGACAGGGGGATATAGATCCTACGAGCAGTACTTC. Translation gives CASSLTGGYRSYEQYF.

The V and J genes are TRBV28 and TRBJ1-2; the D gene is possibly TRBD1 (5 bases). Between the trimmed V and J ends, which lost 5 bases and 1 base, there was a span of 23 bases. This CDR3 has 18 amino acids. Germline V gives CDR1 MDHEN, CDR2 SYDVKM. The CDR3 region is CASSPTGDEFPFNYGYTF. The CDR3 region has the DNA TGTGCCAGCAGTCCTACAGGAGACGAGTTCCCCTTTAACTATGGCTACACCTTC.

Concerning this clone itself: This specimen includes other DNA sequences encoding the same CDR3. V and J are TRBV5-4 and TRBJ2-7; tentative D call: TRBD1 (5 bases). The V gene's germline CDR1 is SGHNT and CDR2 YYREEE (reference sequence). The V end was cut by 0 bases, the J end by 7 bases, with 8 bases between. There are 12 residues in the CDR3. CDR3 DNA: TGTGCCAGCAGCTTGGTGTCAGGGGAGCAGTACTTC. Amino acids: CASSLVSGEQYF.

The chain couples TRBV11-3 to TRBJ1-1; TRBD1 matches at 7 bases. With 4 bases clipped from V and 5 bases from J, the junction kept 10 bases outside the gene matches. CDR1 and CDR2 from the germline V gene are SGHNT and YENEEA. The CDR3 totals 15 residues. DNA for the CDR3: TGTGCCAGCAGCTCCGAGGGGGCCCAGGGAACTGAAGCTTTCTTT. Its protein is CASSSEGAQGTEAFF.

The V call is TRBV4-1, the J call TRBJ1-3, with 7 positions matching TRBD1. The CDR3 runs to 17 residues. CDR1 is MGHRA, CDR2 YSYEKL, per germline. V gave up 0 bases and J gave up 2 bases; unmatched junction bases: 7. CDR3 DNA: TGCGCCAGCAGCCAAGATACCACGACAGGGACTGGAAACACCATATATTTT. Its translation: CASSQDTTTGTGNTIYF.

For the CDR3, the DNA is TGTGCCAGCAGGAGGCCCGGCCAGCCGAACACTGAAGCTTTCTTT. This codes for CASRRPGQPNTEAFF. V is TRBV5-4 and J is TRBJ1-1; D gene unclear. Trimming removed 5 bases from V and 1 base from J, with 15 bases in between. The CDR3 totals 15 residues. Germline CDR1 and CDR2: SGHNT and YYREEE (reference sequence).

V usage is TRBV11-2 and J usage is TRBJ2-5; possible D gene TRBD2, 5 bases. CDR1 is SGHAT and CDR2 is FQNNGV in the germline V gene. V was cut by 1 base and J by 5 bases, with 11 bases left in between. The CDR3 consists of 14 residues. CDR3 protein: CASSLGGEKETQYF. CDR3 DNA: TGTGCCAGCAGCTTAGGGGGAGAGAAGGAGACCCAGTACTTC.

The chain carries TRBV5-1 and TRBJ1-4, with 8 positions matching TRBD1. V was clipped by 4 bases and J by 7 bases; unmatched bases: 9. The CDR3 has 15 residues. CDR1 SGHRS and CDR2 YFSETQ come from the germline V gene. This chain's CDR3 is CASSGQGYEGEKLFF. DNA of the CDR3: TGCGCCAGCAGCGGACAGGGTTACGAGGGTGAAAAACTGTTTTTT.

The CDR3: CASSKQGASYNEQFF. CDR3 in DNA: TGCGCCAGCAGCAAACAGGGGGCCTCCTACAATGAGCAGTTCTTC. This sequence joins TRBV10-1 and TRBJ2-1; 9 bases are shared with TRBD1. This CDR3 comprises 15 residues. V lost 6 bases to trimming and J lost 0 bases; unmatched junction nucleotides: 3. Germline-derived CDR1 and CDR2 are WNHNN and SYGVQD (reference sequence).

This clone occurred once. The chain's CDR3 is CASSLSRGGKGSTDTQYF. CDR3 in DNA: TGTGCCAGCAGCCTTAGTCGCGGGGGGAAAGGGAGCACAGATACGCAGTATTTT. V is TRBV5-4 and J is TRBJ2-3; 8 bases align to TRBD2. Per germline, CDR1 SGHNT and CDR2 YYREEE (reference sequence). The CDR3 runs 18 residues. Unmatched junction bases numbered 13, after V lost 4 bases and J lost 0 bases.

CDR3 region: CASSPQAQGVSYEQYF. The DNA for the CDR3 is TGTGCCAGCTCACCTCAAGCTCAGGGGGTCTCCTACGAGCAGTACTTC. The V call is TRBV18, the J call TRBJ2-7, with TRBD1 matching over 7 bases. The CDR3 runs 16 residues. Losses at the gene ends were 3 bases for V and 0 bases for J; bases not matched to a gene: 8. Germline V gene data show CDR1 as KGHSH and CDR2 as LQKENI.

The chain employs TRBV6-6 and TRBJ2-7; D might be TRBD1 (6 bases). Germline assignment: CDR1 MNHNY and CDR2 SVGAGI (reference sequence). The CDR3 has 15 residues. Trimming stripped 4 bases from V and 4 bases from J, with 17 bases between. The CDR3 is CASSLYRDTLYEQYF. CDR3 coding DNA: TGTGCCAGCAGTTTATACCGGGACACCTTATACGAGCAGTACTTC.

The rearrangement links TRBV5-5 to TRBJ1-1, with D possibly being TRBD1 (5 bases). V lost 2 bases to trimming and J lost 1 base, with 9 bases between them. From germline, CDR1 is SGHKS and CDR2 YYEKEE (reference sequence). This CDR3 contains 14 residues. CDR3 DNA sequence: TGTGCCAGCAGCTTCCAGGGTGAGAACACTGAAGCTTTCTTT. Its protein is CASSFQGENTEAFF.

This clone was detected once. The chain is built from TRBV6-6 and TRBJ1-6, with a weak D call TRBD1 (5 bases). From germline, CDR1 is MNHNY and CDR2 SVGAGI (reference sequence). There are 15 residues in the CDR3. V dropped 8 bases and J dropped 5 bases, with 16 bases sitting between them. DNA of the CDR3: TGTGCCAGCCTGGGGAGGGGAGGCAATAATTCACCCCTCCACTTT. This gives the protein CASLGRGGNNSPLHF.

V is TRBV15 and J is TRBJ1-2, with no clear D. Trimming shortened V by 1 base and J by 4 bases, and 7 bases separated the two germline ends. CDR1 is LNHNV, CDR2 YYDKDF, per germline (reference sequence). The CDR3 is 13 residues long. The CDR3 sequence is CATSRGGVYGYTF. CDR3 in DNA: TGTGCCACCAGCAGAGGAGGTGTCTATGGCTACACCTTC.

The rearrangement uses TRBV28 and TRBJ1-5; D may be TRBD1 (6 bases). The V end lost 11 bases, the J end lost 0 bases, and 11 bases lay between the germline ends. This CDR3 is built from 13 residues. The germline V gene has CDR1 MDHEN and CDR2 SYDVKM. CDR3 sequence: CAWNRDSNQPQHF. CDR3 bases: TGTGCCTGGAACAGGGATAGCAATCAGCCCCAGCATTTT.

V is TRBV27 and J is TRBJ1-6; no clear D. The V gene lost 3 bases and the J gene lost 10 bases, with 10 bases spanning the gap. CDR3 length: 13 amino acids. Germline CDR1 MNHEY, CDR2 SMNVEV (reference sequence). The CDR3 spells CASSLGVGSPLHF. CDR3 nucleotides: TGTGCCAGCAGTTTGGGTGTGGGCTCACCCCTCCACTTT.

The rearrangement joins TRBV19 to TRBJ2-7; no clear D gene. The V and J ends lost 5 bases and 0 bases respectively, with 8 bases between them. The germline V gene encodes CDR1 LNHDA and CDR2 SQIVND (reference sequence). There are 13 residues in the CDR3. CDR3 sequence reads: CASSWADSYEQYF. For the CDR3, the DNA is TGTGCCAGTAGTTGGGCAGACTCCTACGAGCAGTACTTC. The variable domain in full, with the rest retrieved from reference TRBV19 and TRBJ2-7, is DGGITQSPKYLFRKEGQNVTLSCEQNLNHDAMYWYRQDPGQGLRLIYYSQIVNDFQKGDIAEGYSVSREKKESFPLTVTSAQKNPTAFYLCASSWADSYEQYFGPGTRLTVT.

This clone was seen a few times. Written as DNA, the CDR3 is TGTGCCAGCAGCCGGGGGAGGGCGGGGGGGCAGTACGAGCAGTACTTC. Its protein is CASSRGRAGGQYEQYF. The chain joins TRBV7-6 to TRBJ2-7; 9 bases fit TRBD2. Germline CDR1 is SGHVS and CDR2 is FNYEAQ. With V trimmed by 5 bases and J by 4 bases, 12 bases remained unmatched. The CDR3 is 16 amino acids.

This chain joins TRBV29-1 and TRBJ1-2; D might be TRBD1 (6 bases). V lost 1 base, J lost 4 bases, and 13 bases lay in between. Germline V gives CDR1 SQVTM, CDR2 ANQGSEA. The CDR3 is 14 amino acids. In nucleotides, the CDR3 is TGCAGCGTTGAAGCGACAGGACCACTCTATGGCTACACCTTC. Translated, it gives CSVEATGPLYGYTF. The whole variable domain, remainder taken from reference TRBV29-1 and TRBJ1-2, is SAVISQKPSRDICQRGTSLTIQCQVDSQVTMMFWYRQQPGQSLTLIATANQGSEATYESGFVIDKFPISRPNLTFSTLTVSNMSPEDSSIYLCSVEATGPLYGYTFGSGTRLTVV.

The chain combines TRBV7-8 with TRBJ1-6; the D is unclear. This CDR3 is 15 amino acids long. V was cut by 1 base and J by 9 bases, with 13 bases left in between. The germline V gene encodes CDR1 SGHVS and CDR2 FQNEAQ. For the CDR3, the DNA is TGTGCCAGCAGCTTAGGTCTGGCCTCGGGTTCACCCCTCCACTTT. Its translation is CASSLGLASGSPLHF.

This clone was picked up a small number of times. The chain recombines TRBV6-5 with TRBJ1-5; D is undetermined. V was shortened by 0 bases and J by 1 base, with 4 bases between the two germline ends. The V gene's germline CDR1 is MNHEY and CDR2 SVGAGI. There are 14 residues in the CDR3. The CDR3 here is CASSYSGSNQPQHF. For the CDR3, the DNA is TGTGCCAGCAGTTACTCCGGGAGCAATCAGCCCCAGCATTTT.

This clone showed up just a few times. The V call is TRBV5-6, the J call TRBJ1-1; 8 bases match TRBD1. The CDR3 is made up of 15 amino acids. V trimming: 6 bases; J trimming: 6 bases; junction bases outside the gene matches: 13. The germline V gene has CDR1 SGHDT and CDR2 YYEEEE. The CDR3 DNA follows: TGTGCCAGCATCAGGGCAGGGGGCTCTGTATCTGAAGCTTTCTTT. Translation gives CASIRAGGSVSEAFF.

V is TRBV6-5 and J is TRBJ2-1; 7 bases map to TRBD2. V gave up 6 bases and J gave up 3 bases; unmatched junction bases: 5. CDR1 MNHEY and CDR2 SVGAGI come from the germline V gene. This CDR3 is built from 14 residues. As DNA, the CDR3 is TGTGCCAGCAGATTCGGCGGGGGCTACAATGAGCAGTTCTTC. Residues: CASRFGGGYNEQFF.

V is TRBV5-1 and J is TRBJ2-5; D remains ambiguous. The CDR3 spans 14 residues. The V end was cut by 0 bases, the J end by 1 base, with 7 bases between. Per the germline V gene, CDR1 is SGHRS and CDR2 is YFSETQ. The chain's CDR3 is CASSLGSVQETQYF. The CDR3 bases are TGCGCCAGCAGCTTGGGGTCAGTCCAAGAGACCCAGTACTTC.